One T cell receptor (beta chain) is described in this entry. Individuals aged roughly 18 to 100 years were recruited from 24 US areas. The sample belongs to a study of blood T cell repertoires in COVID-19. The CDR3 sequence is 12 residues long. V gave up 7 bases and J gave up 4 bases, with 12 bases separating them. Germline CDR1 reads SQVTM; CDR2 reads ANQGSEA. Original methodology: It was from reference gene primer amplification that nucleated cell counts were estimated. TCRdb's table, derived via immunoSEQ multiplex PCR, lists solely in-frame clones and lacks some. V and J calls and clone size follow that table, whereas D and trimming were derived from the DNA. Here the sample spans about 300,000 clones, about 90% being singletons.

This sequence was found in a woman in her fifties or sixties who had been exposed to COVID-19. Sequencing was done on a sample of PBMCs or T cells enriched from blood (not recorded which). The chain recombines TRBV29-1 with TRBJ2-3, with D perhaps matching TRBD1 (6 bases). DNA for the CDR3: TGCAGCGCGAGGACAGCCCCAGATACGCAGTATTTT. Its protein product is CSARTAPDTQYF.